These 25 T cell receptor beta chains were all obtained from the same sample, sequenced in a study of blood T cell repertoires in COVID-19. TCRdb keeps only in-frame clones here, not all; method: immunoSEQ multiplex PCR. Here the sample spans some 200,000 clones, 85% to 90% being singletons. Sequencing was done on a sample of peripheral blood. The receptors here all came from an older man with acute or convalescent COVID-19.

For the CDR3, the DNA is TGTGCCAGCAGTGAGGGGGCCCCGAGCAATCAGCCCCAGCATTTT. This sequence encodes CASSEGAPSNQPQHF. This chain connects TRBV2 to TRBJ1-5; TRBD1 is a possible D gene (6 bases). From germline, CDR1 is SNHLY and CDR2 FYNNEI. With 3 bases removed from V and 1 base from J, the gap between germline ends came to 10 bases. The CDR3 covers 15 residues. Using reference TRBV2 and TRBJ1-5 for the parts outside the CDR3, the full variable domain is EPEVTQTPSHQVTQMGQEVILRCVPISNHLYFYWYRQILGQKVEFLVSFYNNEISEKSEIFDDQFSVERPDGSNFTLKIRSTKLEDSAMYFCASSEGAPSNQPQHFGDGTRLSIL.

The gene calls are TRBV20-1 and TRBJ2-5, with 10 positions matching TRBD2. V dropped 3 bases and J dropped 5; count of bases not matched to a gene: 12. Germline V gene sequence: CDR1 DFQATT, CDR2 SNEGSKA (reference sequence). This CDR3 comprises 16 residues. CDR3 amino acids: CSASLSGRASVETQYF. Written as DNA, the CDR3 is TGCAGTGCTAGTTTGAGCGGGAGGGCCTCGGTGGAGACCCAGTACTTC.

This clone was seen a single time. The chain links TRBV5-6 to TRBJ1-2, with D possibly being TRBD1 (6 bases). This CDR3 contains 15 residues. Looked up from germline, CDR1 is SGHDT and CDR2 is YYEEEE. Trimming removed 4 bases from V and 0 bases from J, with 13 bases in between. The CDR3 is CASSPQGPANYGYTF. CDR3 bases: TGTGCCAGCAGCCCCCAGGGGCCAGCTAACTATGGCTACACCTTC. The complete variable domain, with remaining parts taken from reference TRBV5-6 and TRBJ1-2, reads DAGVTQSPTHLIKTRGQQVTLRCSPKSGHDTVSWYQQALGQGPQFIFQYYEEEERQRGNFPDRFSGHQFPNYSSELNVNALLLGDSALYLCASSPQGPANYGYTFGSGTRLTVV.

V usage is TRBV4-3 and J usage is TRBJ2-3; 10 bases align to TRBD2. CDR1 and CDR2 (germline): LGHNA, YSLEER. The CDR3 totals 15 residues. V was pared by 0 bases and J by 13 bases, with 10 bases of the junction left unmatched. CDR3 DNA sequence: TGCGCCAGCAGCCAAGATCGGCTGGCTAGCGGGAGTGAGTATTTT. Residues: CASSQDRLASGSEYF.

The V and J genes are TRBV12-3 or TRBV12-4 and TRBJ1-2, with 9 bases lining up with TRBD1. The CDR3 is made up of 13 amino acids. Germline trimming cut 5 bases from V and 8 bases from J; bases unmatched to any gene: 6. CDR3 loop: CASSPGTGIGYTF. The CDR3 DNA is TGTGCCAGCAGTCCTGGGACAGGGATCGGCTACACCTTC.

This rearrangement joins TRBV29-1 to TRBJ2-1, with 9 bases matching TRBD2. The CDR3 sequence is 15 residues long. V shed 1 base and J 8 bases; nucleotides not matched to a gene: 9. Germline loops: CDR1 SQVTM, CDR2 ANQGSEA. CDR3 sequence (DNA): TGCAGCGTTGAAGCTGTCGGCGGGAGGGCCGATGAGCAGTTCTTC. Residues: CSVEAVGGRADEQFF.

The genes are TRBV19 and TRBJ2-3; 9 nucleotides align to TRBD1. V trimming: 5 bases; J trimming: 3 bases; junction bases outside the gene matches: 9. The CDR3 extends over 16 amino acids. CDR1 LNHDA and CDR2 SQIVND come from the germline V gene (reference sequence). The CDR3 DNA reads TGTGCCAGTAGTTTACAGGGGGCGGTGAGAACAGATACGCAGTATTTT. It translates to CASSLQGAVRTDTQYF.

This chain uses TRBV5-1 with TRBJ2-3; 12 nucleotides agree with TRBD2. CDR1 and CDR2 (germline): SGHRS, YFSETQ. With 3 bases clipped from V and 2 bases from J, the junction kept 13 bases outside the gene matches. There are 19 residues in the CDR3. DNA of the CDR3: TGCGCCAGCAGCTCCGGACTAGCGGGAAGGCCGACCTACACAGATACGCAGTATTTT. It is translated as CASSSGLAGRPTYTDTQYF.

V and J are TRBV7-3 and TRBJ1-2; D gene uncertain. Germline V gene lookup returns CDR1 SGHTA and CDR2 FQGTGA. The CDR3 length is 12 residues. Trimming removed 8 bases at V and 4 bases at J, with 11 bases between. The CDR3 loop reads CASSDGSYGYTF. The CDR3 DNA follows: TGTGCCAGCTCCGACGGGTCCTATGGCTACACCTTC.

This clone appeared once. The chain carries TRBV7-2 and TRBJ2-2; TRBD2 matches at 10 bases. The germline V gene has CDR1 SGHTA and CDR2 FQGNSA. With V trimmed by 5 bases and J by 7 bases, 10 bases remained unmatched. This CDR3 spans 16 amino acids. The CDR3 region is CASSQNSGRAHGELFF. The CDR3 DNA sequence: TGTGCCAGCAGCCAAAACAGCGGGAGGGCCCACGGGGAGCTGTTTTTT. The full variable domain, with the rest looked up from reference TRBV7-2 and TRBJ2-2, is GAGVSQSPSNKVTEKGKDVELRCDPISGHTALYWYRQSLGQGLEFLIYFQGNSAPDKSGLPSDRFSAERTGGSVSTLTIQRTQQEDSAVYLCASSQNSGRAHGELFFGEGSRLTVL.

The chain recombines TRBV7-8 with TRBJ2-5; D is undetermined. Per germline, CDR1 SGHVS and CDR2 FQNEAQ. The CDR3 extends over 14 amino acids. V shed 5 bases and J shed 1 base, with 11 bases lying between them. CDR3 sequence: CASSRGQIQETQYF. DNA of the CDR3: TGTGCCAGCAGCCGAGGCCAGATCCAAGAGACCCAGTACTTC.

The V and J genes are TRBV9 and TRBJ2-7, with 11 bases aligning to TRBD2. This CDR3 is built from 18 residues. V lost 4 bases to trimming and J lost 0 bases; unmatched junction nucleotides: 12. CDR1 and CDR2 (germline): SGDLS, YYNGEE. As DNA, the CDR3 is TGTGCCAGCAGCCCCATGAAAACTAGCGGGGGAAGCTCCTACGAGCAGTACTTC. Protein product: CASSPMKTSGGSSYEQYF.

The chain uses TRBV19 and TRBJ2-2, with D possibly TRBD2 on 6 matching bases. CDR3 length equals 15 residues. CDR1 is LNHDA and CDR2 is SQIVND in the germline V gene (reference sequence). V lost 6 bases and J lost 0, with 11 bases in between. The CDR3: CASRQRATNTGELFF. CDR3 bases: TGTGCCAGTAGGCAGCGGGCCACGAACACCGGGGAGCTGTTTTTT.

This clone was seen just once. The chain couples TRBV30 to TRBJ1-4, with 8 nucleotides matching TRBD1. Germline V lookup: CDR1 GTSNPN, CDR2 SVGIG (reference sequence). The CDR3 consists of 13 residues. V dropped 3 bases and J dropped 8; count of bases not matched to a gene: 5. The CDR3 DNA reads as TGTGCCTGGAGCAGGACAGGGTCAGAAAAACTGTTTTTT. This codes for CAWSRTGSEKLFF. The full variable domain, with the rest looked up from reference TRBV30 and TRBJ1-4, is SQTIHQWPATLVQPVGSPLSLECTVEGTSNPNLYWYRQAAGRGLQLLFYSVGIGQISSEVPQNLSASRPQDRQFILSSKKLLLSDSGFYLCAWSRTGSEKLFFGSGTQLSVL.

V is TRBV9 and J is TRBJ2-2; TRBD2 agrees at 10 bases. With 3 bases clipped from V and 6 bases from J, the junction kept 8 bases outside the gene matches. This CDR3 region has 16 residues. CDR1 is SGDLS, CDR2 YYNGEE, per germline. CDR3 in DNA: TGTGCCAGCAGCGGACAACCTAGCGGGAGCGCCGGGGAGCTGTTTTTT. Amino acids: CASSGQPSGSAGELFF.

The V and J genes are TRBV12-3 or TRBV12-4 and TRBJ2-3, with D perhaps TRBD2 (5 bases). The CDR3 extends over 13 amino acids. V dropped 3 bases and J dropped 11 bases, with 15 bases sitting between them. DNA for the CDR3: TGTGCCAGCAGTTTCTCACCCCCCGGGGAGCAGTATTTT. The encoded protein is CASSFSPPGEQYF.

The chain carries TRBV5-4 and TRBJ2-5, with D unresolved. The CDR3 totals 16 residues. Trimming shortened V by 4 bases and J by 5 bases, and 21 bases separated the two germline ends. CDR1 and CDR2 (germline): SGHNT, YYREEE (reference sequence). The CDR3 is CASSAGGSGPGETQYF. Here the CDR3 DNA reads TGTGCCAGCAGCGCCGGCGGCTCCGGCCCTGGGGAGACCCAGTACTTC.

The genes are TRBV5-5 and TRBJ2-7; 9 bases agree with TRBD2. Germline values: CDR1 SGHKS, CDR2 YYEKEE (reference sequence). Trimming cost V 1 base and J 5 bases; bases outside gene matches: 4. The CDR3 runs 14 residues. Here the CDR3 reads CASSLWLAGNEQYV. CDR3 sequence (DNA): TGTGCCAGCAGCTTGTGGCTAGCGGGAAACGAGCAGTACGTC.

The rearrangement uses TRBV7-9 and TRBJ2-1; D ambiguous. The V gene's germline CDR1 is SEHNR and CDR2 FQNEAQ (reference sequence). V was pared by 2 bases and J by 7 bases, with 12 bases between. The CDR3 consists of 14 residues. CDR3 sequence reads: CASSLSFTGNEQFF. The DNA of the CDR3 is TGTGCCAGCAGCTTAAGTTTTACGGGTAATGAGCAGTTCTTC.

This clone came up a few times. CDR3 residues: CASSLGQGTYNSPLHF. The CDR3 bases are TGTGCCAGCAGCTTAGGGCAGGGTACCTATAATTCACCCCTCCACTTT. V gene TRBV7-2 combines with J gene TRBJ1-6; D is perhaps TRBD1 (5 bases). This CDR3 has 16 residues. Trimming took 1 base from V and 2 from J, leaving 9 bases between them. From germline, CDR1 is SGHTA and CDR2 FQGNSA.

The J gene is TRBJ2-3, the V gene TRBV18; D is possibly TRBD2 (6 bases). V was clipped by 5 bases and J by 1 base, with 10 bases between them. The CDR3 contains 14 residues. CDR1 KGHSH and CDR2 LQKENI come from the germline V gene. The chain's CDR3 is CASSGGSGTDTQYF. The CDR3 nucleotides read TGTGCCAGCTCAGGAGGGTCCGGCACAGATACGCAGTATTTT.

The chain uses TRBV10-3 and TRBJ2-3, with 8 bases lining up with TRBD2. Germline V gives CDR1 ENHRY, CDR2 SYGVKD. J gave up 8 bases and V 0 bases, and 7 bases lay outside the gene matches. The CDR3 has 15 amino acids. This CDR3 is CAISESPAGEGTQYF. CDR3 nucleotides: TGTGCCATCAGTGAGTCTCCAGCGGGAGAAGGTACGCAGTATTTT.

This chain uses TRBV5-4 with TRBJ2-5, with D perhaps matching TRBD2 (7 bases). Trimming pared 2 bases from V and 5 bases from J, leaving 10 bases between. In germline, CDR1 is SGHNT, CDR2 YYREEE (reference sequence). The CDR3 is 13 residues long. In nucleotides, the CDR3 is TGTGCCAGCAGCTTTGGGGGGGCGGAGACCCAGTACTTC. Protein product: CASSFGGAETQYF.

The V call is TRBV3-1 (or the pseudogene TRBV3-2), the J call TRBJ2-1; the D gene is possibly TRBD2 (5 bases). The germline V gene has CDR1 LGHDT and CDR2 YNNKEL (reference sequence). The V end lost 2 bases, the J end lost 8 bases, and 16 bases lay between the germline ends. The length of the CDR3 is 15 residues. CDR3 nucleotides: TGTGCCAGCAGCCAACGTGGGAGTGCGGTCCATGAGCAGTTCTTC. It is translated as CASSQRGSAVHEQFF.

The chain employs TRBV18 and TRBJ1-2; the D gene is possibly TRBD1 (6 bases). The V end was cut by 5 bases, the J end by 2 bases, with 9 bases between. The CDR3 sequence is 13 residues long. The germline V gene encodes CDR1 KGHSH and CDR2 LQKENI. The CDR3 nucleotides read TGTGCCAGCTCAGCAGGGGAGAACTATGGCTACACCTTC. This codes for CASSAGENYGYTF.